These 20 T cell receptor beta chains share one sample of origin, sequenced in a study of blood T cell repertoires in COVID-19. Sequencing was performed with immunoSEQ multiplex PCR; in TCRdb, only in-frame clones are kept and a portion is missing. The sample holds a few hundred thousand clones; about nine tenths are singletons and the top ten take approximately 4.8%. The specimen sequenced was peripheral blood. The receptors here all came from a man aged 45-65 years with acute or convalescent COVID-19.

The chain carries TRBV19 and TRBJ1-5; D might be TRBD1 (5 bases). Germline lookup yields CDR1 LNHDA and CDR2 SQIVND (reference sequence). The CDR3 has 12 amino acids. V lost 7 bases to trimming and J lost 6 bases, with 10 bases between them. The CDR3 sequence: CASNQGFQPQHF. The CDR3 coding sequence is TGTGCCAGTAACCAGGGTTTTCAGCCCCAGCATTTT.

This clone occurred a few times. J is TRBJ2-7 and V is TRBV10-1, with 8 positions matching TRBD1. Germline values: CDR1 WNHNN, CDR2 SYGVQD (reference sequence). Germline trimming cut 3 bases from V and 6 bases from J; bases unmatched to any gene: 4. The CDR3 is made up of 13 amino acids. The CDR3 bases are TGCGCCAGCAGTGAATCCACAGGGGGCGAGCAGTACTTC. It translates to CASSESTGGEQYF.

This chain links TRBV6-5 with TRBJ1-2; the D gene is possibly TRBD1 (6 bases). This CDR3 is 14 amino acids long. Germline assignment: CDR1 MNHEY and CDR2 SVGAGI. The V and J ends lost 0 bases and 7 bases respectively, with 12 bases between them. As DNA, the CDR3 is TGTGCCAGCAGTTACTCGGCAGGGGTGGCTGGCTACACCTTC. This translates into CASSYSAGVAGYTF.

V usage is TRBV21-1 and J usage is TRBJ2-7; the table's D call, TRBD2, has no DNA check behind it. TRBV21-1 counts as a pseudogene. The CDR3 runs to 11 residues. DNA for the CDR3: TGTGCCAGCGAGATAACCTACGAGCAGTACTTC. Translated: CASEITYEQYF.

This clone was seen a single time. The chain links TRBV7-9 to TRBJ1-2; 9 bases align to TRBD1. After removal of 1 base from V and 6 bases from J, the junction contained 3 bases not matched to a gene. Germline-derived CDR1 and CDR2 are SEHNR and FQNEAQ (reference sequence). This CDR3 region has 14 residues. The CDR3 region has the DNA TGTGCCAGCAGCTTAGAAAACAGGGGGCATGGCTACACCTTC. Its translation is CASSLENRGHGYTF.

CDR3 protein: CASSPRLAGGLDEQFF. The CDR3 DNA is TGTGCCAGCTCACCCCGACTAGCGGGGGGGTTGGATGAGCAGTTCTTC. The chain is built from TRBV18 and TRBJ2-1, with 14 positions matching TRBD2. This CDR3 is 16 amino acids long. V lost 3 bases to trimming and J lost 8 bases; unmatched junction nucleotides: 6. Germline CDR1 KGHSH, CDR2 LQKENI.

This clone appeared a single time. The chain is built from TRBV3-1 (or the pseudogene TRBV3-2) and TRBJ1-1; D gene unclear. The CDR3 has 13 residues. Germline V gives CDR1 LGHDT, CDR2 YNNKEL (reference sequence). Trimming took 4 bases from V and 4 from J, leaving 10 bases between them. The CDR3 DNA reads as TGTGCCAGCAGCCCGTACCAGGCCACTGAAGCTTTCTTT. This sequence encodes CASSPYQATEAFF.

This chain connects TRBV27 to TRBJ2-3; the match to TRBD1 covers 7 bases. Germline-derived CDR1 and CDR2 are MNHEY and SMNVEV (reference sequence). The CDR3 totals 13 residues. The trim removed 5 bases at V and 4 bases at J, leaving 3 bases unmatched. The CDR3 region is CASSPTGPDTQYF. CDR3 DNA: TGTGCCAGCAGTCCGACAGGGCCAGATACGCAGTATTTT.

The chain is built from TRBV30 and TRBJ1-1; TRBD1 agrees at 8 bases. CDR1 is GTSNPN and CDR2 is SVGIG in the germline V gene (reference sequence). The CDR3 is made up of 14 amino acids. The V gene end was trimmed by 3 bases and the J gene end by 4 bases; junction bases not matched to a gene: 7. The CDR3 loop is CAWSSGGYGTEAFF. The CDR3 DNA reads TGTGCCTGGAGCTCAGGGGGCTACGGCACTGAAGCTTTCTTT.

The J gene is TRBJ1-1, the V gene TRBV5-5; D might be TRBD1 (6 bases). The CDR3 is 16 amino acids. The germline V gene has CDR1 SGHKS and CDR2 YYEKEE (reference sequence). V lost 0 bases to trimming and J lost 0 bases, with 12 bases between them. The CDR3: CASSLEHRALNTEAFF. The DNA for the CDR3 is TGTGCCAGCAGCTTGGAACACAGGGCTCTGAACACTGAAGCTTTCTTT.

The rearrangement links TRBV2 to TRBJ2-5, with 7 positions matching TRBD1. The CDR3 spans 15 residues. V was clipped by 5 bases and J by 7 bases; unmatched bases: 13. Looked up from germline, CDR1 is SNHLY and CDR2 is FYNNEI. CDR3 residues: CASSPGLLTGMTQYF. The CDR3 nucleotides are TGTGCCAGCAGTCCTGGCCTGTTGACAGGGATGACCCAGTACTTC.

This clone has a single count. The CDR3 nucleotides read TGTGCCAGCATTATCCGGGACAGGGGGTCCGGGGAGCTGTTTTTT. This sequence encodes CASIIRDRGSGELFF. This rearrangement joins TRBV6-5 to TRBJ2-2; 11 nucleotides match TRBD1. The CDR3 consists of 15 residues. J was trimmed by 6 bases and V by 7 bases; bases with no gene match: 7. Germline V lookup: CDR1 MNHEY, CDR2 SVGAGI.

V is TRBV5-4 and J is TRBJ2-3; 7 nucleotides agree with TRBD1. The CDR3 totals 19 residues. The germline gives CDR1 SGHNT, CDR2 YYREEE (reference sequence). V lost 2 bases and J lost 2; bases outside the gene matches: 17. CDR3 DNA sequence: TGTGCCAGCAGCTTAGGCCTACAGGGGCAAAGGGTCGACACAGATACGCAGTATTTT. Translating gives CASSLGLQGQRVDTDTQYF.

The chain combines TRBV3-1 (or the pseudogene TRBV3-2) with TRBJ2-7; 10 bases agree with TRBD1. Germline V lookup: CDR1 LGHDT, CDR2 YNNKEL (reference sequence). The CDR3 sequence is 16 residues long. J gave up 6 bases and V 3 bases, and 11 bases lay outside the gene matches. The CDR3 DNA reads as TGTGCCAGCAGCCACCGGGACAGGGGCCATGGGGGCGAGCAGTACTTC. It yields the protein CASSHRDRGHGGEQYF.

The chain joins TRBV3-1 (or the pseudogene TRBV3-2) to TRBJ1-2, with a possible D match to TRBD1 (6 bases). Looked up from germline, CDR1 is LGHDT and CDR2 is YNNKEL (reference sequence). The CDR3 loop spans 14 amino acids. Trimming took 3 bases from V and 2 from J, leaving 10 bases between them. CDR3 DNA sequence: TGTGCCAGCAGCCAGGCTCAGGGGAACTATGGCTACACCTTC. Protein: CASSQAQGNYGYTF.

The chain links TRBV6-5 to TRBJ1-2; TRBD1 agrees at 9 bases. Per germline, CDR1 MNHEY and CDR2 SVGAGI. V gave up 4 bases and J gave up 8 bases; unmatched junction bases: 11. The CDR3 covers 15 residues. This CDR3 reads CASSLPIQGARGYTF. CDR3 in DNA: TGTGCCAGCAGTTTACCCATACAGGGGGCTCGCGGCTACACCTTC.

The chain uses TRBV19 and TRBJ2-1; 9 bases map to TRBD2. Germline V lookup: CDR1 LNHDA, CDR2 SQIVND (reference sequence). The CDR3 is 14 amino acids. J was trimmed by 8 bases and V by 7 bases; bases with no gene match: 9. This CDR3 reads CASKESGGRDEQFF. CDR3 coding DNA: TGTGCCAGTAAGGAAAGCGGGGGGCGGGATGAGCAGTTCTTC. Supplemented by reference TRBV19 and TRBJ2-1, the full variable domain reads DGGITQSPKYLFRKEGQNVTLSCEQNLNHDAMYWYRQDPGQGLRLIYYSQIVNDFQKGDIAEGYSVSREKKESFPLTVTSAQKNPTAFYLCASKESGGRDEQFFGPGTRLTVL.

The chain has TRBV10-3 and TRBJ1-2, with TRBD1 matching 10 bases. The CDR3 has 14 residues. In germline, CDR1 is ENHRY, CDR2 SYGVKD. V was clipped by 6 bases and J by 7 bases; unmatched bases: 8. DNA for the CDR3: TGTGCCATCAGGGGGGACAGGGGACAGCTTGGCTACACCTTC. It codes for CAIRGDRGQLGYTF.

The rearrangement joins TRBV11-2 to TRBJ2-1; D may be TRBD2 (6 bases). Germline lookup yields CDR1 SGHAT and CDR2 FQNNGV. The CDR3 contains 15 residues. Trimming removed 5 bases at V and 10 bases at J, with 21 bases between. The CDR3 DNA sequence: TGTGCCAGCAGCCTGGTGGGCGGGGCGGATGGGGAGCAGTTCTTC. This translates into CASSLVGGADGEQFF.

This chain links TRBV19 with TRBJ1-5, with a possible D match to TRBD1 (5 bases). V gave up 2 bases and J gave up 4 bases, with 9 bases separating them. The germline gives CDR1 LNHDA, CDR2 SQIVND (reference sequence). The CDR3 extends over 14 amino acids. The CDR3 DNA follows: TGTGCCAGTAGTATAAGGTCAGGGAATCAGCCCCAGCATTTT. Translation: CASSIRSGNQPQHF.